This entry concerns a single TCR beta chain. Its antigen remains unknown. The data originate from a study of human T cells and chemical hapten exposure. Study summary: 2% DPC applied to a 2 cm by 2 cm arm area sensitized donors.

Germline lookup yields CDR1 DFQATT and CDR2 SNEGSKA (reference sequence). The ends were cut back, 2 bases at V and 2 bases at J, with 14 bases in the middle. The CDR3 spans 15 residues. Within the library, unique molecular identifiers were attached to each individual cDNA molecule. TCRdb reanalysed the RACE reads using MiXCR and keeps one entry per CDR3 protein. This sample yields 200,000 to 300,000 distinct CDR3 sequences, of which approximately 8.4% are seen a single time; 2% to 3% belongs to the top ten. Whole-study findings and limits: Given that the donors had alopecia, their immune response may differ from that seen in healthy people. Clustering by CDR3 similarity yielded significantly more large clusters from expanded TCRs than controls.

Regarding time point: pre-sensitization, week 0. As for treatment: therapeutic diphenylcyclopropenone sensitization with weekly scalp DPC. The sequence was obtained from a woman aged 40 to 55 with alopecia areata. Some clones in this sample may be carry-over from other donors' samples. The V call is TRBV20-1, the J call TRBJ2-3; tentatively, D is TRBD2 (5 bases). This sample comprised whole blood, obtained in connection with sensitization to the hapten diphenylcyclopropenone (DPC). The CDR3 spells CSARPLASPTDTQYF. CDR3 in DNA: TGCAGTGCTAGACCCCTAGCTTCCCCCACAGATACGCAGTATTTT.